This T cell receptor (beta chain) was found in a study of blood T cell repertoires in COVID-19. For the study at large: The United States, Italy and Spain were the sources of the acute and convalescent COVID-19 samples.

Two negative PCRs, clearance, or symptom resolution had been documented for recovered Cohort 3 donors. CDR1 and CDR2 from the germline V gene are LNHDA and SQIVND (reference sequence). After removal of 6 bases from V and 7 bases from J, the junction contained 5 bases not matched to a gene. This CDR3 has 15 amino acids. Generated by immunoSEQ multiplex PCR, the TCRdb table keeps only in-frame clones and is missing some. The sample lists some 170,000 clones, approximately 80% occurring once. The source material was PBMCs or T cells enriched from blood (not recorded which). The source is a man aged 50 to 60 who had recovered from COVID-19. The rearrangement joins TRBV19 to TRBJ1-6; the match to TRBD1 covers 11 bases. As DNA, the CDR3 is TGTGCCAGTAGAAGGACAGGGGGCACAAATTCACCCCTCCACTTT. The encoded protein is CASRRTGGTNSPLHF.